This TCR beta chain comes out of a study of T cells expressing NK-cell markers. Making the TCR beta cDNA relied on 5'RACE template switching with UMIs. One entry per CDR3 protein, without DNA, is what TCRdb gives after re-calling the 5' RACE reads. Its table records roughly 160,000 distinct CDR3 sequences. Germline CDR1 and CDR2: SGHDN and FVKESK. The CDR3 covers 14 residues. The chain couples TRBV14 to TRBJ2-1; TCRdb's D call of TRBD1 is untestable without DNA. Sequenced sample: blood T cells: a sorted CD56 or NKG2C T cell subset, CD4+ or CD8+ T cells, or bulk PBMC T cells (not recorded which). This clonotype originated in a woman between 18 and 70 years old in good health. The CDR3 region is CASSHLGVGNEQFF.